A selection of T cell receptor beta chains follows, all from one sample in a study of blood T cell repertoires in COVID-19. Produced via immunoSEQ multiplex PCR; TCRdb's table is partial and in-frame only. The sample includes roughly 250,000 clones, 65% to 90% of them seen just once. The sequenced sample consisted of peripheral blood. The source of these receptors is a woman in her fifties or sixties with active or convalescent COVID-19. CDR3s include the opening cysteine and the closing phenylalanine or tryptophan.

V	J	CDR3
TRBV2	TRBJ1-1	CASRSDRGNTEAFF
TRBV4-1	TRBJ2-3	CASRRTSTDTQYF
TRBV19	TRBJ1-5	CASSSRTAAGQPQHF
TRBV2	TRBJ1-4	CASSGQGASGEKLFF
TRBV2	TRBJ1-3	CASKGAGNTIYF
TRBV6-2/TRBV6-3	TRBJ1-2	CASSYYGTGEGENGYTF
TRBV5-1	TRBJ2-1	CASGARDSVLGQFF
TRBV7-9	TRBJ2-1	CASSLGGLRRGGDNEQFF
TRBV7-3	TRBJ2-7	CASSPHAVAYEQYF
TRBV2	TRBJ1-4	CASSEQGLNEKLFF
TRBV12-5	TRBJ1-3	CASGLPSGVVNTIYF
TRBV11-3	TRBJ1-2	CASSLGRGHYGYTF
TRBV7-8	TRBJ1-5	CASSLGGPLNQPQHF
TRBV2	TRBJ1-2	CASTRTGNYGYTF
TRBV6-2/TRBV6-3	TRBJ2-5	CASSTAPGGRQETQYF
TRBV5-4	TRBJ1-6	CASSSVDRLNSPLHF
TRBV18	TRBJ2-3	CASSPMWAAASTDTQYF
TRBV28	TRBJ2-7	CASSSIQGVYEQYF
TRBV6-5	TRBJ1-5	CASSYAGQGKPQHF
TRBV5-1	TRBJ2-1	CASSFDTSGGTGPYNEQFF
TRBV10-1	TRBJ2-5	CASPPGPRGTQETQYF
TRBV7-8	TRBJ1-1	CASSLSTRGWAFF
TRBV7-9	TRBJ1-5	CASSLATGGQPQHF
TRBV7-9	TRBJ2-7	CASSIAGQGTYEQYF
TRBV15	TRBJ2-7	CATSSERGGIYEQYF
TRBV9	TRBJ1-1	CASSVGIPGQGTRNMNTEAFF
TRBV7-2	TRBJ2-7	CASSPDRSSSYEQYF
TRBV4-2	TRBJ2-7	CASSQATSGPYEQYF
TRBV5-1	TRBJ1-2	CASSLSDRVYGYTF
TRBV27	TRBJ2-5	CASSLGGQSTQYF
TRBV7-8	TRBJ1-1	CASSLAHRLGTEAFF
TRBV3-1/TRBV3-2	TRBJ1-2	CASSPKGRDNYGYTF
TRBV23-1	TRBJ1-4	CASSQSTDGLGKQTNEKLFF
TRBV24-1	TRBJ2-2	CATSEYGELFF
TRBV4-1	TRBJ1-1	CASSQEGTGAFF
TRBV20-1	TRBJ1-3	CSARDGNTIYF
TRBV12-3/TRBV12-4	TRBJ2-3	CAWARGTDTQYF
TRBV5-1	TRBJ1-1	CASSPRTGSTEAFF